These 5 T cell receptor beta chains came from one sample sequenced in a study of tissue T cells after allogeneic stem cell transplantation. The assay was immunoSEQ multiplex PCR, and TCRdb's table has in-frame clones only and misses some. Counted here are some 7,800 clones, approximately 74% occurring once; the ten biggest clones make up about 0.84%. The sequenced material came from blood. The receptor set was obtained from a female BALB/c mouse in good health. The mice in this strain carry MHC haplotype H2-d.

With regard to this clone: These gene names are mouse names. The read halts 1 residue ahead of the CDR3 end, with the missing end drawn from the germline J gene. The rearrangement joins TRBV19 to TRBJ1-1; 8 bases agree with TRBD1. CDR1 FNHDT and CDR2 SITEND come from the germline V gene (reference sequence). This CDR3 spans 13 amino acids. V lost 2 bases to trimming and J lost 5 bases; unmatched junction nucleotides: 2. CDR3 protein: CASSIRGRTEVFF. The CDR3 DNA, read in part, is TGTGCCAGCAGTATCAGGGGGCGGACAGAAGTCTTC.

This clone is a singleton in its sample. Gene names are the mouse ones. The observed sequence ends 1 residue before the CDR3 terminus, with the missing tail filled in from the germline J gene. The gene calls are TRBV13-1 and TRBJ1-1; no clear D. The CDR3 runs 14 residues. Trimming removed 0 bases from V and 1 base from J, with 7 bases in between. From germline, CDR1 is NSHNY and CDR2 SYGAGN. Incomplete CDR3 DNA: TGTGCCAGCAGTGATGCGTCGGGGAACACAGAAGTCTTC. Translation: CASSDASGNTEVF. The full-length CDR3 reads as CASSDASGNTEVFF.

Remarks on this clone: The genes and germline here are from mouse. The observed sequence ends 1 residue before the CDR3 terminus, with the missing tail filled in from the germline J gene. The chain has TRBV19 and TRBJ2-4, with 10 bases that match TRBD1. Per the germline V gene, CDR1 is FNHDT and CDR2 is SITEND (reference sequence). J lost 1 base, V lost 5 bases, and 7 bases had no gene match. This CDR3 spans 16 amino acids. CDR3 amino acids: CASREGTGVGQNTLYF. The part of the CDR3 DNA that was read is TGTGCCAGCAGAGAGGGGACAGGGGTGGGTCAAAACACCTTGTAC.

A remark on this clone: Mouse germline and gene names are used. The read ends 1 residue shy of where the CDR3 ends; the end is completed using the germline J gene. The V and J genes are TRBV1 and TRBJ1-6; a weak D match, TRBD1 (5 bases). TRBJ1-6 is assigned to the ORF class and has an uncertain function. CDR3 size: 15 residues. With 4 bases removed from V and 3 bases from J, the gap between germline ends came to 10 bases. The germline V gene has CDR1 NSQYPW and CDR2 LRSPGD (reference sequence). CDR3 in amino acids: CTCSGGRNYNSPLYF. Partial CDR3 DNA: TGCACCTGCAGTGGGGGACGGAACTATAATTCGCCCCTCTAC.

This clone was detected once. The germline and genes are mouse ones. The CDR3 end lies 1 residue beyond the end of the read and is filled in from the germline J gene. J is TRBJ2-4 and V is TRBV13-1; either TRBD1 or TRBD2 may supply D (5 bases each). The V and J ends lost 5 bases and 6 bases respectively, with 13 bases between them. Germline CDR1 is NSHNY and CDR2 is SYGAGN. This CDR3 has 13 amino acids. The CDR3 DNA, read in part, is TGTGCCAGCAGGGGGCGCAAGGAGAACACCTTGTAC. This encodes CASRGRKENTLY. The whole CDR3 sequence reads CASRGRKENTLYF.